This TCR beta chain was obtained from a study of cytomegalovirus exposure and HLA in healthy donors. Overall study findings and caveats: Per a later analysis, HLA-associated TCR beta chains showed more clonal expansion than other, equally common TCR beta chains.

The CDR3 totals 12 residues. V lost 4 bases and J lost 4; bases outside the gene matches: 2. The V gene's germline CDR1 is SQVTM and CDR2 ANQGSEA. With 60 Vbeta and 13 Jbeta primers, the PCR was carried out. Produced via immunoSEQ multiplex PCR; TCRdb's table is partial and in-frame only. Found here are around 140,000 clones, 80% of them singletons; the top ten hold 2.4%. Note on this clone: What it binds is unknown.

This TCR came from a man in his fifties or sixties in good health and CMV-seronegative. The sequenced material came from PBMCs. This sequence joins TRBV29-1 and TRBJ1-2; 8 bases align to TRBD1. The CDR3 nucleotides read TGCAGCGTTGGCAGGGGGCCCTATGGCTACACCTTC. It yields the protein CSVGRGPYGYTF.